This T cell receptor (beta chain) was obtained from a study of graft-versus-host responses after intestinal transplantation. CDR1 is MDHEN and CDR2 is SYDVKM in the germline V gene. The CDR3 is 15 residues long. Trimming cost V 6 bases and J 4 bases, with 19 bases left between them. Data came from immunoSEQ multiplex PCR; TCRdb stores just in-frame clones and leaves some out. The data show over 60,000 clones, roughly 89% seen once. Study conclusions and caveats: GvH clones occurred in recipient marrow; some first appeared in ileum or blood.

To note about this clone: Its antigen is as yet unknown.

This TCR was sampled from a human patient who received an intestinal transplant, so some T cells may come from the graft donor. The rearrangement uses TRBV28 and TRBJ2-7; D possibly uses TRBD1 or TRBD2 (6 bases each). Sample: bone marrow, taken 734 days after intestinal transplantation. The CDR3 is CASRYNGGNLYEQYF. In nucleotides, the CDR3 is TGTGCCAGCAGGTACAACGGGGGCAATTTGTACGAGCAGTACTTC.